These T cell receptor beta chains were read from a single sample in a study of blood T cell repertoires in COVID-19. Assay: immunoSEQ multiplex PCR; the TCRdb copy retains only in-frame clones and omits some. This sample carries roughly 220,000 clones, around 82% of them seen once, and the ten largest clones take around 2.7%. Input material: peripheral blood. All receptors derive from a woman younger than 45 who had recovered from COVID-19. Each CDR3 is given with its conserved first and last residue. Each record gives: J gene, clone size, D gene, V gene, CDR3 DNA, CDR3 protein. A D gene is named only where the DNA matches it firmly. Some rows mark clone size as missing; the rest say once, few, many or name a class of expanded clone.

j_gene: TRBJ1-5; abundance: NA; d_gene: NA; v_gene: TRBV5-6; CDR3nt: TGTGCCAGCAGACGACTCTATAGCAATCAGCCCCAGCATTTT; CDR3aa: CASRRLYSNQPQHF
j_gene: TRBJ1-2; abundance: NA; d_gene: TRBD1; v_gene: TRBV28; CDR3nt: TGTGCCAGCAGCGGACAGGGGGCAAGGGGCTATGGCTACACCTTC; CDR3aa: CASSGQGARGYGYTF
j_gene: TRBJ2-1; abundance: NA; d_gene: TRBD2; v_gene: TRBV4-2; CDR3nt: TGTGCCAGCAGCCATCGCGGACTAGCCAATGAGCAGTTCTTC; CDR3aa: CASSHRGLANEQFF
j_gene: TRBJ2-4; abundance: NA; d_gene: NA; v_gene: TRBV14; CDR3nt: TGTGCCAGCAGCCAAGCGGGGTTGAAAAACATTCAGTACTTC; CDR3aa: CASSQAGLKNIQYF
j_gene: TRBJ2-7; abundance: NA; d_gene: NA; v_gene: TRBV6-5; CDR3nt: TGTGCCAGCCGGGACATCTCTTACGAGCAGTACTTC; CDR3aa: CASRDISYEQYF
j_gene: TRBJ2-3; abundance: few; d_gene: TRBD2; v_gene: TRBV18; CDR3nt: TGTGCCAGCTCACCGGGACTAGCAGAAAATCTTTCGTGG; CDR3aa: CASSPGLAENLSW
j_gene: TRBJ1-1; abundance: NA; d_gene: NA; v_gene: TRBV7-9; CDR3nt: TGTGCCAGCAGCTCCCTGGACACCGTCGGCACTGAAGCTTTCTTT; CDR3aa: CASSSLDTVGTEAFF
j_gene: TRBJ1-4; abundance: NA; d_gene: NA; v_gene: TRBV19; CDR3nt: TGTGCCAGTAGTACAACACAGGTCGCAAATGAAAAACTGTTTTTT; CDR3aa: CASSTTQVANEKLFF
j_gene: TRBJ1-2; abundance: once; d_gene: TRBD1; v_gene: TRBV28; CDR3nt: TGTGCCAGCAGCACAGGGGGCCCTGGGTATGGCTACACCTTC; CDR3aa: CASSTGGPGYGYTF
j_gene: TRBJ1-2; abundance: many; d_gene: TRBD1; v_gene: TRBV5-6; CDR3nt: TGTGCCAGCAGCTGGACAGGGGGCGGCTACACCTTC; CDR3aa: CASSWTGGGYTF
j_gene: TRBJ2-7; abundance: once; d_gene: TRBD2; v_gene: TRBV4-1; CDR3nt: TGCGCCAGCAGCCATGACCCGGGACGGAGGACTAGCGGGTGGTGGCAGTACTTC; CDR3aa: CASSHDPGRRTSGWWQYF
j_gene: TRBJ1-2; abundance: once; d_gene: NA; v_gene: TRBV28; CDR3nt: TGTGCCAGCAGCCCGGGGAGGCCGGGCTATGGCTACACCTTC; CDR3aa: CASSPGRPGYGYTF
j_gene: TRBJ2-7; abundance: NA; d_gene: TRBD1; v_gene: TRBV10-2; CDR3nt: TGCGCCAGCAGTGCCGGACAGGATTCCTACGAGCAGTACTTC; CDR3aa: CASSAGQDSYEQYF
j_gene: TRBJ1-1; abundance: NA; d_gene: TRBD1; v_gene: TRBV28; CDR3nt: TGTGCCAGCAGTCGTATACAGGGGGCGGCTGAAGCTTTCTTT; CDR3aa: CASSRIQGAAEAFF
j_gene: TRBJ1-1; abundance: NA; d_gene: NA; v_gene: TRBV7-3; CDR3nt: TGTGCCAGCAGCTTAATGCCGACAGGTTTAGACACTGAAGCTTTCTTT; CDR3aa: CASSLMPTGLDTEAFF
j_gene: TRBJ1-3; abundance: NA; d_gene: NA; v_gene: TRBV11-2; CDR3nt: TGTGCCAGCAGCCCCCGCCGAAAAGGGGCGCGGGGAAACACCATATATTTT; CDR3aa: CASSPRRKGARGNTIYF
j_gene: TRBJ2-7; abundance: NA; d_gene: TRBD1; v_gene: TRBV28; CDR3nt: TGTGCCAGCAGTCGGGACAGGTTACAGTACTTC; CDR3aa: CASSRDRLQYF
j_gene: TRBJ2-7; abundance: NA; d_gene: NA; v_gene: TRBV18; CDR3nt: TGTGCCAGCTCACCCAGGGTTGGGGGCCGCTACGAGCAGTACTTC; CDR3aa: CASSPRVGGRYEQYF
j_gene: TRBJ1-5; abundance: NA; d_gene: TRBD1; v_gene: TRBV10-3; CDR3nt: TGTGCCATCAGTGAGAAGACAGGGTCGAATAGCAATCAGCCCCAGCATTTT; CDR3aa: CAISEKTGSNSNQPQHF
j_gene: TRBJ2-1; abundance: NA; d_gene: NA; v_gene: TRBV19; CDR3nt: TGTGCCAGTAGTATAGTTGGCAGGGTCAATGAGCAGTTCTTC; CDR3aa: CASSIVGRVNEQFF
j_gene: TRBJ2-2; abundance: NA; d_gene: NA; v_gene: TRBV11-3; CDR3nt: TGTGCCAGCAGCCCCACTAACCCCACCGGGGAGCTGTTTTTT; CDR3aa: CASSPTNPTGELFF
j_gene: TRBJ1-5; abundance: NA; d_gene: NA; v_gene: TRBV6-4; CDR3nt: TGTGCCAGCAGTGACGTGCCCGGTCAGCCCCAGCATTTT; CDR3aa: CASSDVPGQPQHF
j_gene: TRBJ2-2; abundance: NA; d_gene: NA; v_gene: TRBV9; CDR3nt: TGTGCCAGCAGCGTAGAGGAGCCCGGGGAGCTGTTTTTT; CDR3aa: CASSVEEPGELFF
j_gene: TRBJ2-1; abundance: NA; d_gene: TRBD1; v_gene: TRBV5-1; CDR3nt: TGCGCCAGCAGCGGCGGGACAGGGGGTCCCTACAATGAGCAGTTCTTC; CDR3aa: CASSGGTGGPYNEQFF
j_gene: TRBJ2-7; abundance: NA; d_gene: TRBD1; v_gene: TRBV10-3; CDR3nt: TGTGCCATCAGTGCCCGGGACAGGGGTGCCTACGAGCAGTACTTC; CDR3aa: CAISARDRGAYEQYF
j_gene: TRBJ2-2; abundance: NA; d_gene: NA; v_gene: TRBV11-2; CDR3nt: TGTGCCAGCAGCTTAGTACAGAACACCGGGGAGCTGTTTTTT; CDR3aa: CASSLVQNTGELFF
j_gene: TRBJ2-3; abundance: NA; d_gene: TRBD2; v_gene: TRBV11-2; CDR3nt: TGTGCCAGCAGCACGTTCTTCGGGGGGGCTACTAGTACTCCAGATACGCAGTATTTT; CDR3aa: CASSTFFGGATSTPDTQYF
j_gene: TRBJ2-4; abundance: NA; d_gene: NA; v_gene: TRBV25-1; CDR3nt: TGTGCCAGCAGTGAATCCGGGGGGCGCTCAAACATTCAGTACTTC; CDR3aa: CASSESGGRSNIQYF
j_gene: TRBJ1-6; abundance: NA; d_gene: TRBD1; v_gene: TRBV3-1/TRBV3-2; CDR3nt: TGTGCCAGCAGCCAGCCATTCGGACAGGGGGCGAGTTCACCCCTCCACTTT; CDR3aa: CASSQPFGQGASSPLHF
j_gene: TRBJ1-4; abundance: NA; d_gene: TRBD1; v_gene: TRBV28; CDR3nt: TGTGCCAGCAGTCCGGGACAGGTTAATGAAAAACTGTTTTTT; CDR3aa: CASSPGQVNEKLFF
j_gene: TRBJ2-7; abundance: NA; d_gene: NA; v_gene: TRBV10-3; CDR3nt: TGTGCCATCAACTTACTGGACAGGGAGGGCTACGAGCAGTACTTC; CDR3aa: CAINLLDREGYEQYF
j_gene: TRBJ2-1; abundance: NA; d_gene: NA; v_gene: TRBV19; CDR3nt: TGTGCCAGTAGTAGCCTAACCGGGGCAGGGGCCCACAATGAGCAGTTCTTC; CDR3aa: CASSSLTGAGAHNEQFF
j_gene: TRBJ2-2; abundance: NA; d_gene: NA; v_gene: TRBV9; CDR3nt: TGTGCCAGCAGCGCAGCCGGACAGCCCACCGGGGAGCTGTTTTTT; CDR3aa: CASSAAGQPTGELFF
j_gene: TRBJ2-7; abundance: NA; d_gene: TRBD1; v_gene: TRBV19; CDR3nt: TGTGCCAGTTTCGGACAGGGAGACCACGAGCAGTACTTC; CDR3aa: CASFGQGDHEQYF
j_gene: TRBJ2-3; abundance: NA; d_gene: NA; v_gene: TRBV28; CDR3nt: TGTGCCAGCAGCCCCCCGTCGCGGCTCACAGATACGCAGTATTTT; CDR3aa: CASSPPSRLTDTQYF
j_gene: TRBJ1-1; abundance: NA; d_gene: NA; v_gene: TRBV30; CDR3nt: TGTGCCTGGAGTGTAATCGAGGGGAACACTGAAGCTTTCTTT; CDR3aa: CAWSVIEGNTEAFF
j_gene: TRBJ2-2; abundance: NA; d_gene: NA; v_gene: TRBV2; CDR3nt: TGTGCCAGCAGTGAAAACAGGAACACCGGGGAGCTGTTTTTT; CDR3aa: CASSENRNTGELFF
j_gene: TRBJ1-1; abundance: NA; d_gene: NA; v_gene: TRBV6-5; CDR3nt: TGTGCCAGCAGTTACGGGAGGGGGACTGAAGCTTTCTTT; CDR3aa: CASSYGRGTEAFF
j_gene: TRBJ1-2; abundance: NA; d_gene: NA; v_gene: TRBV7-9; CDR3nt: TGTGCCAGCAGCTTAGTGGGGCAACCCCGGGCCTATGGCTACACCTTC; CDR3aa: CASSLVGQPRAYGYTF
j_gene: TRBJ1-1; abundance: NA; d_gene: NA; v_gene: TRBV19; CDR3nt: TGTGCCAGCCAAGGGGTTAACACTGAAGCTTTCTTT; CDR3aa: CASQGVNTEAFF
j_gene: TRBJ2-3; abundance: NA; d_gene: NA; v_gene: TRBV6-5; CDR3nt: TGTGCCAGCAGTTACTGGGCAGACCCAGATACGCAGTATTTT; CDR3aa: CASSYWADPDTQYF
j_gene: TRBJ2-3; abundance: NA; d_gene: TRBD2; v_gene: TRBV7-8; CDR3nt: TGTGCCAGCAGCTTAGATGGGTGGACAGGGATCCTAGCGGGAGGGCCTGATACGCAGTATTTT; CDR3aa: CASSLDGWTGILAGGPDTQYF
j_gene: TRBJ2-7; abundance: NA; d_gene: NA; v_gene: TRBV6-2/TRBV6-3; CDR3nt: TGTGCCAGCAGTACAGAAGACAGCCTCATTCTCTACGAGCAGTACTTC; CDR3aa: CASSTEDSLILYEQYF
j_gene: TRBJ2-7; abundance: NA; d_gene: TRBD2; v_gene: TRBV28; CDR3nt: TGTGCCAGCAGCCCGGGGGGTAAGGACGAGCAGTACTTC; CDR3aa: CASSPGGKDEQYF
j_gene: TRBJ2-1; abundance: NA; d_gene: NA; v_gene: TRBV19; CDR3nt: TGTGCCAGTAGTATATCAAGGGACATTTACAATGAGCAGTTCTTC; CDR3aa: CASSISRDIYNEQFF
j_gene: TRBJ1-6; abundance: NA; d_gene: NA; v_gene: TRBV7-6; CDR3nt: TGTGCCAGCAGCCCTAATCAGGGCCCCGGACCCCTCCACTTT; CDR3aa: CASSPNQGPGPLHF
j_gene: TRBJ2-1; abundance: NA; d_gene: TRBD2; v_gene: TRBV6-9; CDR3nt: TGTGCCAGCAGTTCCGTCGGAGCGGGAGTTCACAATGAGCAGTTCTTC; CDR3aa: CASSSVGAGVHNEQFF
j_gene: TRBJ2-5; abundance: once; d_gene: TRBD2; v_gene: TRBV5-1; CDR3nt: TGCGCCAGCAGAACGGCGGGACTACCACAAGAGACCCAGTACTTC; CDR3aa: CASRTAGLPQETQYF
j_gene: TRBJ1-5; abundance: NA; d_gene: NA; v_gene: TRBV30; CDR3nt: TGTGCCTGGAGTGTACAGGGCAATCAGCCCCAGCATTTT; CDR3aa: CAWSVQGNQPQHF
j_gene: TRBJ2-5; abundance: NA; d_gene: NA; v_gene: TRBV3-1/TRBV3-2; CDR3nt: TGTGCCAGCAGCCCCAGGCCTCGAGTGGAGACCCAGTACTTC; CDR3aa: CASSPRPRVETQYF
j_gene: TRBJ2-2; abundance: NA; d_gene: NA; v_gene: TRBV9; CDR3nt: TGTGCCAGCAGCGTAGGCGGCAGCACCGGGGAGCTGTTTTTT; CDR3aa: CASSVGGSTGELFF
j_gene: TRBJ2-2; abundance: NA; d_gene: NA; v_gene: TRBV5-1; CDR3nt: TGCGCCAGCAGCCCCCACCGGGATCCTAACACCGGGGAGCTGTTTTTT; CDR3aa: CASSPHRDPNTGELFF
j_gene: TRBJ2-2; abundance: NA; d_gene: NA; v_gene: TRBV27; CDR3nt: TGTGCCAGCAGCCCCTGGGGCGGAACGAACACCGGGGAGCTGTTTTTT; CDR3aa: CASSPWGGTNTGELFF
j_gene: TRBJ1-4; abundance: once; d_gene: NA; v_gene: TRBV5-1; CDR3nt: TGCGCCAGCAGCTTGGCTCTCTGGGGCGGTGAAAAACTGTTTTTT; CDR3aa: CASSLALWGGEKLFF
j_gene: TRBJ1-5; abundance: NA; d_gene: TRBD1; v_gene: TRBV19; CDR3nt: TGTGCCAGTAGGGGATTAGGACAGGGAGGTTGGCAGCCCCAGCATTTT; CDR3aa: CASRGLGQGGWQPQHF
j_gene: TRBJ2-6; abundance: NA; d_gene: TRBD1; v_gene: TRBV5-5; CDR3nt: TGTGCCAGCAGCTTGGCACCGACAGGGTCCGGGGCCAACGTCCTGACTTTC; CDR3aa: CASSLAPTGSGANVLTF
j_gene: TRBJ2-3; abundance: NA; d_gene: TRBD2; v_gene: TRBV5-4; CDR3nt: TGTGCCAGCAGCTTGTGGCTAGCGGGAGGGCCAGATACGCAGTATTTT; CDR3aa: CASSLWLAGGPDTQYF
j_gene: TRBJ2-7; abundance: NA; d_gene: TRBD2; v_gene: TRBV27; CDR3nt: TGTGCCAGCAGTTCCCCGGGACTAAACTACGAGCAGTACTTC; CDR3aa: CASSSPGLNYEQYF